This entry features one T cell receptor (beta chain) sequence. Its specificity is not known. This record belongs to a study of cytomegalovirus exposure and HLA in healthy donors. Despite likely unrecorded immune exposures, the donors were nominally healthy at the time of sampling. V was cut by 6 bases and J by 6 bases, with 16 bases left in between. The germline gives CDR1 MDHEN, CDR2 SYDVKM. The CDR3 sequence is 14 residues long. The PCR had 60 Vbeta and 13 Jbeta primers. Profiled with immunoSEQ multiplex PCR; TCRdb holds only in-frame clones, not every one. The repertoire consists of about 140,000 clones, with roughly 76% occurring once and the leading ten covering 1.5% to 2%. Study findings and constraints: Later analysis identified several of the most significant clusters that appeared linked to common viral pathogens. Immune exposure was documented only through CMV serostatus. In a later analysis, HLA-associated TCR beta chains were more clonally expanded than equally common others.

The chain couples TRBV28 to TRBJ2-3, with D possibly matching TRBD2 (6 bases). The sequence derives from a female donor in good health and CMV-seronegative. The sequenced sample was PBMCs. CDR3 DNA sequence: TGTGCCAGCAGCCCCGGCGGGGTCTGGGATACGCAGTATTTT. Amino acids: CASSPGGVWDTQYF.